This T cell receptor beta chain comes out of a study of blood T cell repertoires in COVID-19. Overall study: Researchers got acute and convalescent COVID-19 samples from the United States, Italy and Spain. T cells, B-cell-depleted T cells, or PBMCs provided the cDNA or gDNA that served as material.

The protocol was immunoSEQ multiplex PCR, while the TCRdb copy is restricted to in-frame clones and leaves out a portion. The sample shows 150,000 to 200,000 clones, approximately 86% of them seen only once. The sample was peripheral blood. The source is a young woman with active or convalescent COVID-19.

The CDR3 is CASSFTGKGISGPGIIQYF. CDR3 nucleotide sequence: TGTGCCAGCAGCTTTACAGGGAAAGGGATCTCAGGGCCAGGGATCATTCAGTACTTC. The chain uses TRBV7-8 and TRBJ2-4; TRBD1 might be the D (6 bases). V was cut by 3 bases and J by 9 bases, with 30 bases left in between. Germline assignment: CDR1 SGHVS and CDR2 FQNEAQ. The length of the CDR3 is 19 residues.